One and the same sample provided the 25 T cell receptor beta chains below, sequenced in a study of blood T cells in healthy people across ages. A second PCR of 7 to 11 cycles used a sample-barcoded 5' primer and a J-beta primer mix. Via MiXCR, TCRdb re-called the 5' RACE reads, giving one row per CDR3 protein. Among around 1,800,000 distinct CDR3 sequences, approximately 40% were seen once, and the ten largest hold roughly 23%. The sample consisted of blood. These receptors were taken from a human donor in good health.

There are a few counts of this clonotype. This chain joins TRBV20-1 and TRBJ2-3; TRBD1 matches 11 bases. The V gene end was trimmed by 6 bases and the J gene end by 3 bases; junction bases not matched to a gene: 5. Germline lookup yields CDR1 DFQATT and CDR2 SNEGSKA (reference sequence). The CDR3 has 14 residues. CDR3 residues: CSAKDRGRTDTQYF. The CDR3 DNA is TGCAGTGCCAAGGACAGGGGGCGAACAGATACGCAGTATTTT.

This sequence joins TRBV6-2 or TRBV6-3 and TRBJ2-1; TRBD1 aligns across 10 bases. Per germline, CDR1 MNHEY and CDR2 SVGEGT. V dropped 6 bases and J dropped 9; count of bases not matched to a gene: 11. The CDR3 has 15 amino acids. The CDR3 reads CASSSGQGGISEQFF. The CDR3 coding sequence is TGTGCCAGCAGCTCCGGACAGGGGGGCATTAGTGAGCAGTTCTTC.

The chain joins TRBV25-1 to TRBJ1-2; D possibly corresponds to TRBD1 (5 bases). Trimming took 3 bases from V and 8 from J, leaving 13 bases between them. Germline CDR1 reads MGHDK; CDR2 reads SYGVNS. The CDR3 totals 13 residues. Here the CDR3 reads CASSERLRDGYTF. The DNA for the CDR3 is TGTGCCAGCAGTGAGAGACTGCGGGACGGCTACACCTTC.

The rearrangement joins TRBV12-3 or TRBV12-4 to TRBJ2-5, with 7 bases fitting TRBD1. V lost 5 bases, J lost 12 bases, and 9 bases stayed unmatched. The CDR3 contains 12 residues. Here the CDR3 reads CASSVTGVAEYF. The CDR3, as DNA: TGTGCCAGCAGTGTCACAGGGGTGGCGGAGTACTTC.

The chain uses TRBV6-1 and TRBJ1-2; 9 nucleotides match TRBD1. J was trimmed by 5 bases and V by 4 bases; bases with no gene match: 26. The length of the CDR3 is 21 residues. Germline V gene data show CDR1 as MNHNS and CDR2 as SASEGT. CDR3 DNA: TGTGCCAGCAGTGTCCAACCCGGGACAGGGTGGGGTCAGACCCGGCATTATGGCTACACCTTC. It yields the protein CASSVQPGTGWGQTRHYGYTF.

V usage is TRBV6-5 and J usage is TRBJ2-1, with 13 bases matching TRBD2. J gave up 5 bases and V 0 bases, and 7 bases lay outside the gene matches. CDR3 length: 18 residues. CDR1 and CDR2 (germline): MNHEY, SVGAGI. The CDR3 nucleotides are TGTGCCAGCAGTTACTCCCGGACTAGCGGGGGTACAAACAATGAGCAGTTCTTC. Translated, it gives CASSYSRTSGGTNNEQFF.

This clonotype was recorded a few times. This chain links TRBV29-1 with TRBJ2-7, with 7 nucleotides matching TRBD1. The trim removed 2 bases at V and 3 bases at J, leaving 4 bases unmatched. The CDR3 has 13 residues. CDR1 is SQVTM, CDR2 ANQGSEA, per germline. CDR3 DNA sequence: TGCAGCGTTGAAAAGGGGGCAGGCTACGAGCAGTACTTC. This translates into CSVEKGAGYEQYF.

For the CDR3, the DNA is TGTGCCAGCAGGGGCATAGGGGATATTCCGGTTTATGAAAAACTGTTTTTT. Encoded protein: CASRGIGDIPVYEKLFF. The gene calls are TRBV6-1 and TRBJ1-4; a possible D gene is TRBD1 (5 bases). The CDR3 has 17 residues. CDR1 is MNHNS, CDR2 SASEGT, per germline. The ends were cut back, 6 bases at V and 6 bases at J, with 23 bases in the middle.

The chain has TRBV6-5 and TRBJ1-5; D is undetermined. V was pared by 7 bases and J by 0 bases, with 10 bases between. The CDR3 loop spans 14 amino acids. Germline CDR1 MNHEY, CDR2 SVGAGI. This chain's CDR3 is CASTRRGSNQPQHF. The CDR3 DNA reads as TGTGCCAGCACCCGGCGGGGTAGCAATCAGCCCCAGCATTTT.

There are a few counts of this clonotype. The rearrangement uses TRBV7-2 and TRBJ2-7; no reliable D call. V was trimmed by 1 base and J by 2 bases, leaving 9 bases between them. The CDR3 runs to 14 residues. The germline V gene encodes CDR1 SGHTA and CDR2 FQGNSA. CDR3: CASSLGMGTYEQYF. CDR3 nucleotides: TGTGCCAGCAGCTTAGGAATGGGTACCTACGAGCAGTACTTC.

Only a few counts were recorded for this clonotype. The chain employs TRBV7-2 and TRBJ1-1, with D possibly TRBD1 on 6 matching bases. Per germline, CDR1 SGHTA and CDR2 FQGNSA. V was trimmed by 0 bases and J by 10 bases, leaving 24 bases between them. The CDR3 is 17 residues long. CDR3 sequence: CASSLAGLKQGTLRAFF. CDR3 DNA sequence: TGTGCCAGCAGCTTAGCGGGGCTTAAACAGGGTACGTTGAGAGCTTTCTTT.

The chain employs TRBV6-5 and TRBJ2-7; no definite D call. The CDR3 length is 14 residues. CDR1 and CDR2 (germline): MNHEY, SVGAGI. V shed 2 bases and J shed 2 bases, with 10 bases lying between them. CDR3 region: CASSYGGSAYEQYF. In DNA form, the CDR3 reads TGTGCCAGCAGTTACGGCGGTTCAGCCTACGAGCAGTACTTC.

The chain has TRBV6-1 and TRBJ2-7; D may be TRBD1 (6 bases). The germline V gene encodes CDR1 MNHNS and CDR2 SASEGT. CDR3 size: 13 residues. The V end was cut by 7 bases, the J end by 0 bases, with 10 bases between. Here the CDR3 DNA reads TGTGCCAGCACCCGGACAGACTCCTACGAGCAGTACTTC. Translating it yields CASTRTDSYEQYF.

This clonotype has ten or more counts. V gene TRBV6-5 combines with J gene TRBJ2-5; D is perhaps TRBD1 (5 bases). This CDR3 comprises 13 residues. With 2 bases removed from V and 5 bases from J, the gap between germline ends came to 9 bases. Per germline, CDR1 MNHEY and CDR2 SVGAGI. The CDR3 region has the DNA TGTGCCAGCAGTTACAGGAGACAGGAGACCCAGTACTTC. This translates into CASSYRRQETQYF.

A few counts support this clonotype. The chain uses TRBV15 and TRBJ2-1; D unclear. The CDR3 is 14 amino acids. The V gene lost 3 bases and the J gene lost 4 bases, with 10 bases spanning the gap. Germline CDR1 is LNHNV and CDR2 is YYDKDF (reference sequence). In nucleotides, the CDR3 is TGTGCCACCAGCAGTGTACGGCTATACAATGAGCAGTTCTTC. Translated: CATSSVRLYNEQFF.

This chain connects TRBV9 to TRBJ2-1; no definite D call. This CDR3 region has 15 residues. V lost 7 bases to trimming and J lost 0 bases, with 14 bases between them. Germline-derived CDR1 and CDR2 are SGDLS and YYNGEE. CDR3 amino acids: CASGPYTGSYNEQFF. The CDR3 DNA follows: TGTGCCAGCGGCCCTTACACGGGCTCCTACAATGAGCAGTTCTTC.

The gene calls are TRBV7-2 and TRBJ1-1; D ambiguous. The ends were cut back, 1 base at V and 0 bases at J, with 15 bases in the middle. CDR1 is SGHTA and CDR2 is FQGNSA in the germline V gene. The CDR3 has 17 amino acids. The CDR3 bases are TGTGCCAGCAGCTTAGAAGGTACGAGAAAGATGAACACTGAAGCTTTCTTT. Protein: CASSLEGTRKMNTEAFF. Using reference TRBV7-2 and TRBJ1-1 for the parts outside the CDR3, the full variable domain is GAGVSQSPSNKVTEKGKDVELRCDPISGHTALYWYRQSLGQGLEFLIYFQGNSAPDKSGLPSDRFSAERTGGSVSTLTIQRTQQEDSAVYLCASSLEGTRKMNTEAFFGQGTRLTVV.

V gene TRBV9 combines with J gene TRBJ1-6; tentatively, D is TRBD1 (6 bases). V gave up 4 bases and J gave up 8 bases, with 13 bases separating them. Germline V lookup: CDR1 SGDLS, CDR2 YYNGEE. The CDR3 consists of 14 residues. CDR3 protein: CASSKGQRYSPLHF. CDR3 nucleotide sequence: TGTGCCAGCAGCAAAGGACAGAGATATTCACCCCTCCACTTT.

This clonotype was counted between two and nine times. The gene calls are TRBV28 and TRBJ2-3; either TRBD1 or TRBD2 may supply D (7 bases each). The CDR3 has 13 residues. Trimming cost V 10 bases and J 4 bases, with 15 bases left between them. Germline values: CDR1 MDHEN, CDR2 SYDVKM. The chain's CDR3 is CAIRDSGADTQYF. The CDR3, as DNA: TGTGCCATCCGGGACAGCGGGGCAGATACGCAGTATTTT.

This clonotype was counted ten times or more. Here the CDR3 reads CASRDITMPYNEQFF. DNA for the CDR3: TGTGCCAGCAGAGACATAACTATGCCCTACAATGAGCAGTTCTTC. The genes are TRBV6-5 and TRBJ2-1; no reliable D call. CDR1 is MNHEY and CDR2 is SVGAGI in the germline V gene. Trimming removed 6 bases at V and 2 bases at J, with 14 bases between. The CDR3 extends over 15 amino acids.

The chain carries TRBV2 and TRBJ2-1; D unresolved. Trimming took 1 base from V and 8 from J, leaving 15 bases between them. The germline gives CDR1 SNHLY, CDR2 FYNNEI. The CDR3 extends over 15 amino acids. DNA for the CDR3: TGTGCCAGCAGTGAAGATGAGGTATCGTGGGATGAGCAGTTCTTC. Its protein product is CASSEDEVSWDEQFF.

CDR3 sequence: CASSSGAWDRVNSNQPQHF. DNA for the CDR3: TGTGCCAGCAGCTCTGGGGCTTGGGACAGGGTGAATAGCAATCAGCCCCAGCATTTT. The genes are TRBV7-8 and TRBJ1-5, with 9 bases lining up with TRBD1. This CDR3 comprises 19 residues. Per germline, CDR1 SGHVS and CDR2 FQNEAQ. J was trimmed by 0 bases and V by 4 bases; bases with no gene match: 13.

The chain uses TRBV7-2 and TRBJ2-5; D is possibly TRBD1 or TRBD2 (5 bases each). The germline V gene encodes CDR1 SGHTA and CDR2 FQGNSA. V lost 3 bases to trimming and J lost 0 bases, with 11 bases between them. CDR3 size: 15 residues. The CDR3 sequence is CTSSLTGTNQETQYF. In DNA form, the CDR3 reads TGTACCAGCAGCTTGACCGGGACCAACCAAGAGACCCAGTACTTC.

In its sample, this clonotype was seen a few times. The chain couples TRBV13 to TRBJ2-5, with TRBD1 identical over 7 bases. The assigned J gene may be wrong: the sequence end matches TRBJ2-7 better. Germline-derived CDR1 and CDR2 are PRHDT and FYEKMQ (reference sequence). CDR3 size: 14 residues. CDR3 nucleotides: TGTGCCAGCAGCTTAACAGGGGTCGACTACGAGCAGTACTTC. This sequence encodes CASSLTGVDYEQYF.

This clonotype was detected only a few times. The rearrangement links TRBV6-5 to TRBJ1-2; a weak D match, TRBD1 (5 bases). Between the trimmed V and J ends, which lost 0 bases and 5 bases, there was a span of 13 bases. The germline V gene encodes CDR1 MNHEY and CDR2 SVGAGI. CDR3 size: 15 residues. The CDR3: CASSYSRGREYGYTF. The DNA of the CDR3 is TGTGCCAGCAGTTACTCCCGGGGCAGGGAATATGGCTACACCTTC.